The rows below give T cell receptor beta chains drawn from one sample of a study of control samples from healthy donors and cancer patients. Generated by immunoSEQ multiplex PCR, the TCRdb table keeps only in-frame clones and is missing some. The sample includes fewer than 500,000 clones, about 93% of them seen just once. Material for sequencing was PBMCs. These receptors originate from a middle-aged man with head and neck cancer. The CDR3 runs from the conserved cysteine through the conserved F or W. The D gene is left open where the match is weak. Where a row states a size, it is once, few, many or the class of an expanded clone; other rows omit it.

size,V,J,D,DNA,CDR3
.,TRBV7-2,TRBJ2-1,.,TGTGCCAGCAGCTTAGACAGGGATGATGAGCAGTTCTTC,CASSLDRDDEQFF
.,TRBV27,TRBJ1-1,.,TGTGCCAGCAGTTCACTAACAGAGTGGGGGTACACTGAAGCTTTCTTT,CASSSLTEWGYTEAFF
.,TRBV6-5,TRBJ1-1,TRBD1,TGTGCCGCGGAGACAGGGGACACTGAAGCTTTCTTT,CAAETGDTEAFF
.,TRBV24-1,TRBJ1-5,.,TGTGCCACCAGTGATTGGGGGGCTGGGCAGCCCCAGCATTTT,CATSDWGAGQPQHF
.,TRBV10-2,TRBJ2-1,TRBD2,TGCGCCAGCAGTGAGAGAGGGACTAGCGGGTATTACAATGAGCAGTTCTTC,CASSERGTSGYYNEQFF
.,TRBV21-1,TRBJ2-7,.,TGTGCCAGCAGCAAAGCGCTTTCGGGAGGGAGTCGGTACGAGCAGTACTTC,CASSKALSGGSRYEQYF
.,TRBV5-1,TRBJ1-6,.,TGCGCCAGCAGCTCAACCGAAACCAGCACCCTCCACTTT,CASSSTETSTLHF
.,TRBV3-1/TRBV3-2,TRBJ2-3,.,TGTGCCAGCAGCCAAGCCGGGCGAACGCAGTATTTT,CASSQAGRTQYF
.,TRBV5-5,TRBJ2-7,TRBD2,TGTGCCAGCAGCTTGGCAACGGGGGGACTCGTTTACGAGCAGTACTTC,CASSLATGGLVYEQYF
.,TRBV5-1,TRBJ2-1,.,TGCGCCAGCAGCTTGGACGGGCGACTTTACAATGAGCAGTTCTTC,CASSLDGRLYNEQFF
.,TRBV5-1,TRBJ1-3,TRBD1,TGCGCCAGCAGCTCCGGGACAGGGGGCACTGGGTTAGGAAACACCATATATTTT,CASSSGTGGTGLGNTIYF
.,TRBV19,TRBJ1-5,.,TGTGCCAGTAGTATGGGTGGGGGACACGCGGGGAATCAGCCCCAGCATTTT,CASSMGGGHAGNQPQHF
.,TRBV7-2,TRBJ1-1,.,TGTGCCAGCAGCTTGTCACGGAACACTGAAGCTTTCTTT,CASSLSRNTEAFF
few,TRBV7-2,TRBJ2-3,TRBD2,TGTGCCAGCAGCGTCAGAATAGCGGGGGATGTATATACGCAGTATTTT,CASSVRIAGDVYTQYF
.,TRBV11-3,TRBJ1-1,.,TGTGCCAGCAGCCCCGCAGGGTCGTCTGAAGCTTTCTTT,CASSPAGSSEAFF
.,TRBV7-2,TRBJ1-2,TRBD1,TGTGCCAGCAGCACACGACAGGGGGCGCGTTATGGCTACACCTTC,CASSTRQGARYGYTF
.,TRBV10-3,TRBJ2-1,.,TGTGCCATCAGTGAGTCGTGGGGCAATGAGCAGTTCTTC,CAISESWGNEQFF
once,TRBV30,TRBJ1-4,.,TGTGCCTATGACGGGGGGGCGCGAAAACTGTTTTTT,CAYDGGARKLFF
.,TRBV6-2/TRBV6-3,TRBJ2-7,.,TGTGCCAGCAGTTATGGAGGGAGGAATGAGCACGAGCAGTACTTC,CASSYGGRNEHEQYF
.,TRBV19,TRBJ2-7,.,TGTGCCAGTAGTACGAAAACTGGACTGATATACGAGCAGTACTTC,CASSTKTGLIYEQYF
.,TRBV28,TRBJ2-1,TRBD2,TGTGCCAGCAGCCCACTAGCGGGAGGGCCGGCCTACAATGAGCAGTTCTTC,CASSPLAGGPAYNEQFF
.,TRBV5-1,TRBJ1-1,TRBD1,TGCGCCAGCAGCCTTAGGACAGGGGGCTTGAACACTGAAGCTTTCTTT,CASSLRTGGLNTEAFF
.,TRBV24-1,TRBJ2-2,TRBD1,TGTGCCACCAGTGACGGACAGGGGTACACCGGGGAGCTGTTTTTT,CATSDGQGYTGELFF
.,TRBV18,TRBJ1-2,.,TGTGCCAGCTCACCACGTTCAGAGATCAACGGCTACACCTTC,CASSPRSEINGYTF
.,TRBV25-1,TRBJ2-2,TRBD1,TGTGCCAGCAGGAGGATCTTTGGACAGGAGAACACCGGGGAGCTGTTTTTT,CASRRIFGQENTGELFF
.,TRBV10-2,TRBJ2-5,.,TGCGCCAGCAGTGATCTGGCAGAGAAACCCCAAGAGACCCAGTACTTC,CASSDLAEKPQETQYF
.,TRBV6-5,TRBJ1-1,.,TGTGCCAGCAAATCCCCCGGAGGCGCCACCGCTGAAGCTTTCTTT,CASKSPGGATAEAFF
.,TRBV4-1,TRBJ2-7,.,TGCGCCAGCAGCCAATATCACCTTCCAAGCTCCTACGAGCAGTACTTC,CASSQYHLPSSYEQYF
.,TRBV9,TRBJ2-7,TRBD1,TGTGCCAGCAGCGCCCAGGGACAGGGAAAATACGAGCAGTACTTC,CASSAQGQGKYEQYF
once,TRBV24-1,TRBJ2-1,TRBD2,TGTGCCACCAGTGATCAGCCTAGCGGGAGGGTCGATGAGCAGTTCTTC,CATSDQPSGRVDEQFF
.,TRBV6-4,TRBJ2-7,TRBD1,TGTGCCAGCAGTCAGTCCGGGACAGGAAGAACCTACGAGCAGTACTTC,CASSQSGTGRTYEQYF
.,TRBV6-2/TRBV6-3,TRBJ2-1,TRBD2,TGTGCCAGCAGTTCCACGGGGGGGAGCAATGAGCAGTTCTTC,CASSSTGGSNEQFF
.,TRBV11-1,TRBJ1-1,.,TGTGCCAGCAGCACCAGGATGAACACTGAAGCTTTCTTT,CASSTRMNTEAFF
.,TRBV7-2,TRBJ2-7,TRBD2,TGTGCCAGCAGCTTAACTAGCGGGGGCCAGAGCTCCTACGAGCAGTACTTC,CASSLTSGGQSSYEQYF
.,TRBV5-6,TRBJ2-1,.,TGTGCCAGCAGCACCCGCAGGGGGGGGAAATGGAATGAGCAGTTCTTC,CASSTRRGGKWNEQFF
.,TRBV15,TRBJ2-7,.,TGTGCCACCAGCGGGCAGACAGGGACTTCCGAGCAGTACTTC,CATSGQTGTSEQYF
.,TRBV5-1,TRBJ1-5,TRBD1,TGCGCCAGCAGCTGGACAGGGGGCAATCAGCCCCAGCATTTT,CASSWTGGNQPQHF
.,TRBV6-5,TRBJ2-7,.,TGTGCCAGCCGTAGGGACGGGAGCTCCTACGAGCAGTACTTC,CASRRDGSSYEQYF
.,TRBV5-1,TRBJ1-5,.,TGCGCCAGCAGCTTAGGTGGGGGGGCTGGGAATCAGCCCCAGCATTTT,CASSLGGGAGNQPQHF
.,TRBV30,TRBJ2-7,TRBD1,TGTGCCGGCCGTCCGGGACAGCCCTACGAGCAGTACTTC,CAGRPGQPYEQYF
once,TRBV2,TRBJ2-6,.,TGTGCCAGCAGTGAAGCGCGGCCCCAGCGGGCCAACGTCCTGACTTTC,CASSEARPQRANVLTF
.,TRBV28,TRBJ1-5,.,TGTGCCAGCAGGCGACAGGTTTTCAATCAGCCCCAGCATTTT,CASRRQVFNQPQHF